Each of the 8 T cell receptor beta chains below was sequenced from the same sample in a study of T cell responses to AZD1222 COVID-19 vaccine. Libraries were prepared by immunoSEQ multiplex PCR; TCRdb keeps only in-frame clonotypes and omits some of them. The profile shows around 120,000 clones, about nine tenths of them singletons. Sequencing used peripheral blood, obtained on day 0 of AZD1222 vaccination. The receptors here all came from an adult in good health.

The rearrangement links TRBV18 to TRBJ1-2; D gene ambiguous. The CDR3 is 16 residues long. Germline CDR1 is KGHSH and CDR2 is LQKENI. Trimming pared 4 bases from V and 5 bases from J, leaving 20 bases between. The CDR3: CASSRIESAQVYGYTF. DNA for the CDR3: TGTGCCAGCTCACGGATTGAATCAGCCCAGGTATATGGCTACACCTTC.

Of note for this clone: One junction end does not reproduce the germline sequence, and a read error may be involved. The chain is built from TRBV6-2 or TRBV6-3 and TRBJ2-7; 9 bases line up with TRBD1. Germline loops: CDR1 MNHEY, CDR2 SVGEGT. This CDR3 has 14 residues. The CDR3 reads CASSHSGQGDEQYF. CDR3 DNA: TGTGCCAGCAGTCACTCGGGACAGGGAGACGAGCAGTACTTC.

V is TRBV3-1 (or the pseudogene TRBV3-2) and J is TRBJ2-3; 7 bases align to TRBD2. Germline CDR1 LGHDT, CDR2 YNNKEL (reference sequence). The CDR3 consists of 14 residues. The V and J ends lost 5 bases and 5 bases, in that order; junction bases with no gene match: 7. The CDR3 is CASSTEGRGDTQYF. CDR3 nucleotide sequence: TGTGCCAGCAGCACCGAAGGGAGGGGAGATACGCAGTATTTT.

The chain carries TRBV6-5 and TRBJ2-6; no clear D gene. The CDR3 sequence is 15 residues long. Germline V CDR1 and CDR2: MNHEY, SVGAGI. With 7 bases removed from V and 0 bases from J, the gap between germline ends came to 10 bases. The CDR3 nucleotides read TGTGCCAGCAAAAAAGGGCCCTCTGGGGCCAACGTCCTGACTTTC. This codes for CASKKGPSGANVLTF.

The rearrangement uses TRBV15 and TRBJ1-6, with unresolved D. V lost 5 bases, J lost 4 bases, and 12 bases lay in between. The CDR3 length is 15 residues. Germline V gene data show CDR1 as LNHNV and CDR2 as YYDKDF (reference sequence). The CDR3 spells CATSFRQTYNSPLHF. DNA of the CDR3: TGTGCCACCAGCTTTCGGCAGACGTATAATTCACCCCTCCACTTT. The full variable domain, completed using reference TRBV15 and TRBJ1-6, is DAMVIQNPRYQVTQFGKPVTLSCSQTLNHNVMYWYQQKSSQAPKLLFHYYDKDFNNEADTPDNFQSRRPNTSFCFLDIRSPGLGDTAMYLCATSFRQTYNSPLHFGNGTRLTVT.

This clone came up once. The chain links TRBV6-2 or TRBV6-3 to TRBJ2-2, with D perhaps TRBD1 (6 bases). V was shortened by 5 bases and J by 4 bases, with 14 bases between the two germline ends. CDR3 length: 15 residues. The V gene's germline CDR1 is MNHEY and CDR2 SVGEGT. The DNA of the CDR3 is TGTGCCAGCAGTCGGGACATTGCCGGCACCGGGGAGCTGTTTTTT. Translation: CASSRDIAGTGELFF.

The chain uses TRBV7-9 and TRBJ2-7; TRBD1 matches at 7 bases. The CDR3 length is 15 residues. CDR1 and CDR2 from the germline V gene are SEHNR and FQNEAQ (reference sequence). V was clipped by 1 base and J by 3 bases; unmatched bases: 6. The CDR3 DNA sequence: TGTGCCAGCAGCTTAGAGGTAGGGGGCATCTACGAGCAGTACTTC. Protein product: CASSLEVGGIYEQYF.

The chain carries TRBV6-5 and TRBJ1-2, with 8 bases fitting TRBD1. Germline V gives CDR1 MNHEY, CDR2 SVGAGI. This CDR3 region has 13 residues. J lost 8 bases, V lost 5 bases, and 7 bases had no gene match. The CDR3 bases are TGTGCCAGCAGTCCGACAGGGGCGGGGGGCTACACCTTC. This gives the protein CASSPTGAGGYTF.